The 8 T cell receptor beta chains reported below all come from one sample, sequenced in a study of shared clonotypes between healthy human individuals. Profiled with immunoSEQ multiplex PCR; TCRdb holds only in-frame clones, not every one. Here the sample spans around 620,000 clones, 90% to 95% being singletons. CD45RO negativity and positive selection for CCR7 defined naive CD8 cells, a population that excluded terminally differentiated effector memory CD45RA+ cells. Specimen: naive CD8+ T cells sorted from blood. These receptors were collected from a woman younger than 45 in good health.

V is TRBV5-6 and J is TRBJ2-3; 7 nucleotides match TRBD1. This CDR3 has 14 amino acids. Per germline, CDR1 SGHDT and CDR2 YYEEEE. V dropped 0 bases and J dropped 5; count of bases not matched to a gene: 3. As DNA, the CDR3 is TGTGCCAGCAGCTTGGGACAGGGTGGAGATACGCAGTATTTT. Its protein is CASSLGQGGDTQYF. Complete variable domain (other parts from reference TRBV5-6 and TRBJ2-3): DAGVTQSPTHLIKTRGQQVTLRCSPKSGHDTVSWYQQALGQGPQFIFQYYEEEERQRGNFPDRFSGHQFPNYSSELNVNALLLGDSALYLCASSLGQGGDTQYFGPGTRLTVL.

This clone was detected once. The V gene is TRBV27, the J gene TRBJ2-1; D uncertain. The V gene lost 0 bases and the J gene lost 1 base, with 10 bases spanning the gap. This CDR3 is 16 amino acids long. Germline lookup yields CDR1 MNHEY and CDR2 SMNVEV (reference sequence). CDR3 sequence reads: CASSLSYVASYNEQFF. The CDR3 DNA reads TGTGCCAGCAGTTTATCTTACGTTGCATCCTACAATGAGCAGTTCTTC.

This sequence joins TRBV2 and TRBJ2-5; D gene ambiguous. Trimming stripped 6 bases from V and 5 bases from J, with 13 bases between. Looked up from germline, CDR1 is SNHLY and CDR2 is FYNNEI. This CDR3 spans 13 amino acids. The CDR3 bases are TGTGCCAGCAGGTCGGTCAGGCCGGAGACCCAGTACTTC. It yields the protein CASRSVRPETQYF.

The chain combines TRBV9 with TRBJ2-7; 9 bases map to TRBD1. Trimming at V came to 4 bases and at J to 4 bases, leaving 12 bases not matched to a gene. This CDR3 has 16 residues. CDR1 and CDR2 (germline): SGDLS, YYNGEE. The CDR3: CASSPSSGTGTYEQYF. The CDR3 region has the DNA TGTGCCAGCAGCCCCTCATCGGGGACAGGGACATACGAGCAGTACTTC.

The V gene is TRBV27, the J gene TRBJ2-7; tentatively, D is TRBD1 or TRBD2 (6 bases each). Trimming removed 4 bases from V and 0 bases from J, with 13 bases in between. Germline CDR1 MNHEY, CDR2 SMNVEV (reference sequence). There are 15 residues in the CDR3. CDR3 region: CASSSGGTSSYEQYF. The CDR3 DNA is TGTGCCAGCAGTTCGGGCGGGACAAGCTCCTACGAGCAGTACTTC.

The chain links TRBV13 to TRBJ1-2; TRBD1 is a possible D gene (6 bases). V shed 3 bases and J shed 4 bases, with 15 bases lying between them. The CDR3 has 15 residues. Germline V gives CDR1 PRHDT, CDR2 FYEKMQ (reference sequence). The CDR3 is CASSFQGTALYGYTF. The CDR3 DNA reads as TGTGCCAGCAGCTTTCAGGGGACGGCTCTCTATGGCTACACCTTC.

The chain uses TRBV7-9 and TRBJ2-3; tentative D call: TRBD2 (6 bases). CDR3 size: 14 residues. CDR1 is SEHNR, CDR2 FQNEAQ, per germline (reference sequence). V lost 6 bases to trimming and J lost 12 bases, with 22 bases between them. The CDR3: CASSNSGTAFIQYF. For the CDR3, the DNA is TGTGCCAGCAGTAACTCCGGGACTGCCTTCATTCAGTATTTT.

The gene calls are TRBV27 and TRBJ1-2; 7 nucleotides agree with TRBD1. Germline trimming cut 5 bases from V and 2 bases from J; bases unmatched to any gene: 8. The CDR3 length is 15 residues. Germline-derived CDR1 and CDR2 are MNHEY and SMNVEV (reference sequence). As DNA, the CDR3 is TGTGCCAGCAGTCCCGACAGGGAAGTAAACTATGGCTACACCTTC. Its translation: CASSPDREVNYGYTF.